These 32 T cell receptor beta chains share one sample of origin, sequenced in a study of radiotherapy plus CTLA-4 blockade in lung cancer. TCRdb keeps only in-frame clones here, not all; method: immunoSEQ multiplex PCR. Of 50,000 to 65,000 clones in the sample, 82% were seen once. The sequenced sample was peripheral blood, obtained from a patient treated with radiotherapy plus ipilimumab. These receptors were taken from a human donor with non-small cell lung cancer whose response to radiotherapy plus ipilimumab could not be evaluated.

For the CDR3, the DNA is TGTGCCAGCAGTCGGACAGGTCCGAACACTGAAGCTTTCTTT. This encodes CASSRTGPNTEAFF. The chain uses TRBV5-4 and TRBJ1-1, with TRBD1 matching over 7 bases. In germline, CDR1 is SGHNT, CDR2 YYREEE (reference sequence). J was trimmed by 1 base and V by 5 bases; bases with no gene match: 5. This CDR3 spans 14 amino acids. Complete variable domain (other parts from reference TRBV5-4 and TRBJ1-1): ETGVTQSPTHLIKTRGQQVTLRCSSQSGHNTVSWYQQALGQGPQFIFQYYREEENGRGNFPPRFSGLQFPNYSSELNVNALELDDSALYLCASSRTGPNTEAFFGQGTRLTVV.

The CDR3 spells CASRMDRTNTEAFF. The CDR3 DNA follows: TGTGCCAGTAGGATGGACAGAACGAACACTGAAGCTTTCTTT. The chain employs TRBV19 and TRBJ1-1; possible D gene TRBD1, 6 bases. Trimming cost V 6 bases and J 1 base, with 12 bases left between them. The germline CDR1 and CDR2 sequences are LNHDA and SQIVND (reference sequence). The CDR3 contains 14 residues.

The chain joins TRBV10-1 to TRBJ2-3, with 9 positions matching TRBD1. Germline V CDR1 and CDR2: WNHNN, SYGVQD (reference sequence). V trimming: 6 bases; J trimming: 4 bases; junction bases outside the gene matches: 2. The CDR3 runs to 13 residues. The CDR3, as DNA: TGCGCCAGCAGGAGGGACAGGGCAGATACGCAGTATTTT. Protein sequence: CASRRDRADTQYF.

The V and J genes are TRBV9 and TRBJ1-2; TRBD1 is a possible D gene (5 bases). The V gene lost 6 bases and the J gene lost 8 bases, with 20 bases spanning the gap. The CDR3 spans 14 residues. Germline CDR1 is SGDLS and CDR2 is YYNGEE. CDR3 nucleotides: TGTGCCAGCAACTCCCCTGGAGGGGCTGGCGGCTACACCTTC. Its protein is CASNSPGGAGGYTF.

J is TRBJ2-1 and V is TRBV5-1, with 10 bases that match TRBD2. Germline V gives CDR1 SGHRS, CDR2 YFSETQ. This CDR3 has 14 amino acids. V dropped 10 bases and J dropped 4; count of bases not matched to a gene: 8. CDR3 amino acids: CASTGTSVYNEQFF. The DNA of the CDR3 is TGCGCCTCCACCGGGACTAGCGTTTACAATGAGCAGTTCTTC. The complete variable domain, with remaining parts taken from reference TRBV5-1 and TRBJ2-1, reads KAGVTQTPRYLIKTRGQQVTLSCSPISGHRSVSWYQQTPGQGLQFLFEYFSETQRNKGNFPGRFSGRQFSNSRSEMNVSTLELGDSALYLCASTGTSVYNEQFFGPGTRLTVL.

V usage is TRBV5-1 and J usage is TRBJ2-6; D is perhaps TRBD2 (5 bases). This CDR3 has 19 amino acids. Between the trimmed V and J ends, which lost 0 bases and 0 bases, there was a span of 16 bases. Germline V gene data show CDR1 as SGHRS and CDR2 as YFSETQ. This chain's CDR3 is CASSLAGIGLLSGANVLTF. The CDR3 coding sequence is TGCGCCAGCAGCTTGGCCGGGATCGGACTGCTCTCTGGGGCCAACGTCCTGACTTTC.

Within the sample, this clone is large. The chain links TRBV19 to TRBJ1-1; unclear D gene. The CDR3 runs to 12 residues. The germline CDR1 and CDR2 sequences are LNHDA and SQIVND (reference sequence). Between the trimmed V and J ends, which lost 5 bases and 0 bases, there was a span of 4 bases. The CDR3 DNA reads TGTGCCAGTAGTTGGCTGAACACTGAAGCTTTCTTT. It encodes CASSWLNTEAFF.

The chain uses TRBV11-3 and TRBJ2-7, with 10 bases aligning to TRBD1. Germline V gene sequence: CDR1 SGHNT, CDR2 YENEEA. The CDR3 length is 16 residues. The trim removed 4 bases at V and 2 bases at J, leaving 8 bases unmatched. The CDR3 DNA reads as TGTGCCAGCAGCTCTGGCTCCGGGACAGGGGCCTACGAGCAGTACTTC. It yields the protein CASSSGSGTGAYEQYF.

The chain recombines TRBV9 with TRBJ2-7, with 8 bases lining up with TRBD2. The CDR3 totals 15 residues. Looked up from germline, CDR1 is SGDLS and CDR2 is YYNGEE. V lost 0 bases to trimming and J lost 7 bases; unmatched junction nucleotides: 9. CDR3 sequence (DNA): TGTGCCAGCAGCGTAGATCCAGCGGGGGCGGGGGAGCAGTACTTC. Translated: CASSVDPAGAGEQYF.

The chain employs TRBV28 and TRBJ2-7; 8 bases line up with TRBD1. CDR3 length equals 15 residues. Germline V gives CDR1 MDHEN, CDR2 SYDVKM. With V trimmed by 5 bases and J by 5 bases, 11 bases remained unmatched. The CDR3 nucleotides are TGTGCCAGCAGTCCCGGACAGGGTAATGTGCACGAGCAGTACTTC. Translated: CASSPGQGNVHEQYF.

V gene TRBV10-1 combines with J gene TRBJ2-3; TRBD2 matches at 9 bases. V trimming: 2 bases; J trimming: 5 bases; junction bases outside the gene matches: 5. The CDR3 runs to 15 residues. Per the germline V gene, CDR1 is WNHNN and CDR2 is SYGVQD (reference sequence). Written as DNA, the CDR3 is TGCGCCAGCAGTGAGGGGAGCGGGGGGCTAGATACGCAGTATTTT. Translated: CASSEGSGGLDTQYF.

The chain combines TRBV19 with TRBJ2-2, with 8 bases that match TRBD2. This CDR3 contains 15 residues. The J segment lost 6 bases and the V segment lost 1 base, leaving 4 bases of the junction unmatched. CDR1 and CDR2 from the germline V gene are LNHDA and SQIVND (reference sequence). This CDR3 reads CASSIVARGAGELFF. The CDR3 nucleotides are TGTGCCAGTAGTATAGTAGCGCGGGGGGCCGGGGAGCTGTTTTTT.

The genes are TRBV30 and TRBJ2-3; 11 positions match TRBD2. The CDR3 sequence is 15 residues long. After removal of 4 bases from V and 2 bases from J, the junction contained 5 bases not matched to a gene. Germline V gene lookup returns CDR1 GTSNPN and CDR2 SVGIG (reference sequence). The CDR3 reads CAWNPGLADTDTQYF. The DNA for the CDR3 is TGTGCCTGGAACCCGGGACTAGCGGACACAGATACGCAGTATTTT. Based on the CDR3 plus reference TRBV30 and TRBJ2-3, the full variable domain is SQTIHQWPATLVQPVGSPLSLECTVEGTSNPNLYWYRQAAGRGLQLLFYSVGIGQISSEVPQNLSASRPQDRQFILSSKKLLLSDSGFYLCAWNPGLADTDTQYFGPGTRLTVL.

This chain connects TRBV5-4 to TRBJ2-7; 8 bases map to TRBD2. Germline lookup yields CDR1 SGHNT and CDR2 YYREEE (reference sequence). The V gene end was trimmed by 4 bases and the J gene end by 2 bases; junction bases not matched to a gene: 14. This CDR3 is 17 amino acids long. The CDR3 nucleotides are TGTGCCAGCAGCCCCCCCGGGAGGGAACTCCGGACCTACGAGCAGTACTTC. Translating gives CASSPPGRELRTYEQYF.

This CDR3 is CASEGTGGRTGELFF. The DNA of the CDR3 is TGCGCCAGCGAGGGTACAGGGGGCCGGACCGGGGAGCTGTTTTTT. The rearrangement joins TRBV5-1 to TRBJ2-2; TRBD1 agrees at 9 bases. J gave up 5 bases and V 7 bases, and 9 bases lay outside the gene matches. Germline lookup yields CDR1 SGHRS and CDR2 YFSETQ. The CDR3 covers 15 residues.

The chain employs TRBV5-5 and TRBJ1-1; the D is unclear. Germline CDR1 and CDR2: SGHKS and YYEKEE (reference sequence). The CDR3 loop spans 14 amino acids. Trimming shortened V by 0 bases and J by 4 bases, and 10 bases separated the two germline ends. The CDR3 region is CASSLGSRGTEAFF. The CDR3 DNA is TGTGCCAGCAGCTTGGGTTCCCGCGGCACTGAAGCTTTCTTT.

The chain employs TRBV10-2 and TRBJ2-7, with 7 bases lining up with TRBD1. The V gene's germline CDR1 is WSHSY and CDR2 SAAADI. V lost 5 bases and J lost 0; bases outside the gene matches: 1. The CDR3 length is 13 residues. The CDR3 here is CASSHRGSYEQYF. Here the CDR3 DNA reads TGCGCCAGCAGTCACAGGGGCTCCTACGAGCAGTACTTC.

This rearrangement joins TRBV5-6 to TRBJ2-2, with a tentative D call TRBD1 (8 bases). Looked up from germline, CDR1 is SGHDT and CDR2 is YYEEEE. Trimming stripped 7 bases from V and 7 bases from J, with 23 bases between. The CDR3 covers 16 residues. The CDR3 is CASWRTGSGMGGELFF. The CDR3 coding sequence is TGTGCCAGCTGGAGGACAGGGAGCGGGATGGGCGGGGAGCTGTTTTTT.

CDR3 residues: CASRGPRRGPEAFF. DNA for the CDR3: TGCGCCAGCAGGGGTCCTCGTAGGGGTCCTGAAGCTTTCTTT. The genes are TRBV10-1 and TRBJ1-1; D is possibly TRBD1 (5 bases). The ends were cut back, 6 bases at V and 6 bases at J, with 17 bases in the middle. Per germline, CDR1 WNHNN and CDR2 SYGVQD (reference sequence). This CDR3 is built from 14 residues.

This clone was seen just once. The chain is built from TRBV19 and TRBJ2-2; 9 bases align to TRBD1. Germline V gene sequence: CDR1 LNHDA, CDR2 SQIVND (reference sequence). The CDR3 contains 16 residues. Trimming removed 4 bases from V and 0 bases from J; junction bases left unmatched: 3. Here the CDR3 reads CASSKTGGSNTGELFF. CDR3 sequence (DNA): TGTGCCAGTAGTAAGACAGGGGGATCGAACACCGGGGAGCTGTTTTTT.

V usage is TRBV29-1 and J usage is TRBJ2-3, with a weak D call TRBD2 (5 bases). CDR3 size: 13 residues. The V end lost 7 bases, the J end lost 1 base, and 12 bases lay between the germline ends. Germline V lookup: CDR1 SQVTM, CDR2 ANQGSEA. In DNA, the CDR3 is TGCAGCGGCCGGAGGCAGGGCACAGATACGCAGTATTTT. It codes for CSGRRQGTDTQYF.

The rearrangement joins TRBV7-2 to TRBJ2-7; D unclear. Germline lookup yields CDR1 SGHTA and CDR2 FQGNSA. V was cut by 1 base and J by 5 bases, with 12 bases left in between. The CDR3 runs to 14 residues. The CDR3 nucleotides read TGTGCCAGCAGCTTAGGGCTCCGGGTCGACGAGCAGTACTTC. Translation gives CASSLGLRVDEQYF.

The sample holds one count of this clone. The chain employs TRBV2 and TRBJ1-4; a weak D match, TRBD1 (6 bases). Germline lookup yields CDR1 SNHLY and CDR2 FYNNEI. The CDR3 is 17 residues long. V gave up 4 bases and J gave up 8 bases, with 23 bases separating them. The CDR3 DNA reads as TGTGCCAGCAGTGCCGGGACTAACAAGCTGAGGGGGGAAAAACTGTTTTTT. Its protein product is CASSAGTNKLRGEKLFF.

The chain has TRBV10-3 and TRBJ2-7, with D unclear. The germline V gene encodes CDR1 ENHRY and CDR2 SYGVKD. Trimming stripped 11 bases from V and 7 bases from J, with 27 bases between. The CDR3 has 15 residues. In nucleotides, the CDR3 is TGTGCCTCTAGGCCCCACGGCCCCGAAGTTTTAGAGCAGTACTTC. It codes for CASRPHGPEVLEQYF.

The J gene is TRBJ2-7, the V gene TRBV5-1; D gene unclear. The CDR3 has 14 amino acids. The germline CDR1 and CDR2 sequences are SGHRS and YFSETQ. With 2 bases removed from V and 2 bases from J, the gap between germline ends came to 11 bases. CDR3 DNA sequence: TGCGCCAGCAGCTTTACTACAACTACCTACGAGCAGTACTTC. This gives the protein CASSFTTTTYEQYF.

This chain uses TRBV6-5 with TRBJ2-5, with D possibly being TRBD1 (5 bases). The DNA end is more similar to TRBJ2-7, so the J call may be wrong. Germline values: CDR1 MNHEY, CDR2 SVGAGI. The CDR3 totals 14 residues. The CDR3 is CASSSVAGWGEQYF. The CDR3 DNA reads TGTGCCAGCAGCTCCGTGGCAGGGTGGGGCGAGCAGTACTTC.

A single count supports this clone. The chain uses TRBV5-1 and TRBJ1-2, with 8 bases fitting TRBD1. This CDR3 region has 14 residues. Germline CDR1 SGHRS, CDR2 YFSETQ. Trimming at V came to 5 bases and at J to 8 bases, leaving 11 bases not matched to a gene. The CDR3 region has the DNA TGCGCCAGCAGTGAAGGACAGGGTGGAGGCGGCTACACCTTC. Its translation is CASSEGQGGGGYTF.

The DNA for the CDR3 is TGTGCCAGCAGCTTGGAGTTTAGCGTGAACACCGGGGAGCTGTTTTTT. It is translated as CASSLEFSVNTGELFF. The chain combines TRBV5-4 with TRBJ2-2, with TRBD2 as a possible D gene (5 bases). V was pared by 0 bases and J by 1 base, with 10 bases between. CDR3 length: 16 residues. CDR1 SGHNT and CDR2 YYREEE come from the germline V gene (reference sequence). The whole variable domain, filled in from reference TRBV5-4 and TRBJ2-2, reads ETGVTQSPTHLIKTRGQQVTLRCSSQSGHNTVSWYQQALGQGPQFIFQYYREEENGRGNFPPRFSGLQFPNYSSELNVNALELDDSALYLCASSLEFSVNTGELFFGEGSRLTVL.

This clone occurred a few times. This chain uses TRBV9 with TRBJ1-6; D remains ambiguous. CDR3 size: 14 residues. Trimming shortened V by 0 bases and J by 15 bases, and 16 bases separated the two germline ends. Looked up from germline, CDR1 is SGDLS and CDR2 is YYNGEE. The CDR3 DNA follows: TGTGCCAGCAGCGTAGAAGAGGGCCGAGAGGGCCTCCACTTT. It codes for CASSVEEGREGLHF.

The rearrangement uses TRBV11-2 and TRBJ1-3, with TRBD1 matching 9 bases. V lost 6 bases, J lost 0 bases, and 12 bases stayed unmatched. This CDR3 spans 18 amino acids. The germline V gene has CDR1 SGHAT and CDR2 FQNNGV. The CDR3 bases are TGTGCCAGCAGTCCATACCGAGGACAGGGGTTCTCTGGAAACACCATATATTTT. It translates to CASSPYRGQGFSGNTIYF.

The rearrangement uses TRBV7-9 and TRBJ1-4; no firm D call. Between the trimmed V and J ends, which lost 4 bases and 4 bases, there was a span of 16 bases. Germline assignment: CDR1 SEHNR and CDR2 FQNEAQ (reference sequence). CDR3 length: 16 amino acids. CDR3 coding DNA: TGTGCCAGCAGCTCAGATAGTGGGCTGCGTAATGAAAAACTGTTTTTT. Translating gives CASSSDSGLRNEKLFF.

This chain uses TRBV11-3 with TRBJ2-1; 13 bases line up with TRBD2. Losses at the gene ends were 5 bases for V and 8 bases for J; bases not matched to a gene: 18. Germline-derived CDR1 and CDR2 are SGHNT and YENEEA. The CDR3 is made up of 19 amino acids. This chain's CDR3 is CASSLNRKLAGGRVDEQFF. CDR3 DNA sequence: TGTGCCAGCAGCCTCAACCGGAAACTAGCGGGAGGGAGAGTAGATGAGCAGTTCTTC.